This T cell receptor beta chain is from a study of blood T cell repertoires in COVID-19. The germline CDR1 and CDR2 sequences are SNHLY and FYNNEI. There are 13 residues in the CDR3. V shed 3 bases and J shed 4 bases, with 7 bases lying between them. The sample holds a few counts of this clone. Profiling relied on immunoSEQ multiplex PCR, and the TCRdb table lists in-frame clones only, not all of them. Of about 140,000 clones in the sample, approximately 78% are singletons; the top ten hold approximately 6%. This chain connects TRBV2 to TRBJ1-3; D remains ambiguous. Material: PBMCs or T cells enriched from blood (not recorded which). The sequence came from a woman aged 45-59 years who had recovered from COVID-19. CDR3 bases: TGTGCCAGCAGTGAGAGTAGAGGAAACACCATATATTTT. Translating it yields CASSESRGNTIYF.